This T cell receptor (beta chain) is from a study of blood T cell repertoires in COVID-19. Overall study: COVID-19 samples from acute and convalescent phases originated in the United States, Italy and Spain. Nucleic acid was either cDNA or gDNA, and it came from T cells, B-cell-depleted T cells, or PBMCs.

Per the original data handling: Reference gene primer amplification in the assay estimated nucleated cell counts. Data came from immunoSEQ multiplex PCR; TCRdb stores just in-frame clones and leaves some out. That table supplies the V and J calls and clone size; D and trimming were determined from the DNA. Of about 330,000 clones in the sample, around nine tenths were seen once. The CDR3 length is 11 residues. V lost 3 bases to trimming and J lost 6 bases, with 5 bases between them. V is TRBV12-3 or TRBV12-4 and J is TRBJ1-1; D remains unclear. Source material: peripheral blood. This TCR derives from a woman between 50 and 59 years old with active or convalescent COVID-19. DNA for the CDR3: TGTGCCAGCAGTTTCTCCCCTGAAGCTTTCTTT. It specifies CASSFSPEAFF.